The clone carrying this T cell receptor (beta chain) came up many times. These data belong to a study of CD8+CD57+ T cells in acquired aplastic anemia. Genomic DNA templated the TCR beta VDJ and CDR3 profiling. MiXCR, applied by TCRdb to the reads, yields one record per CDR3 protein. The sample includes tens of thousands of distinct CDR3 sequences, about 70% seen only once; the top ten take about 82%. Before being chosen for sequencing, patients had shown CD8+CD57+ cell expansion by flow cytometry. Among the patients, all had severe acquired aplastic anemia. Prior therapy had not been administered to any patient at the time of blood sampling. V was pared by 6 bases and J by 1 base, with 12 bases between. This CDR3 is built from 14 residues. Germline CDR1 is SEHNR and CDR2 is FQNEAQ (reference sequence).

Material: sorted CD4+, CD8+, or CD8+CD57+ T cells (not recorded which) from PBMCs. This sequence originates from a human donor with aplastic anemia. The V and J genes are TRBV7-9 and TRBJ1-1; no reliable D call. Here the CDR3 DNA reads TGTGCCAGCAGGCGGTCGGATTGGAACACTGAAGCTTTCTTT. Translation: CASRRSDWNTEAFF.